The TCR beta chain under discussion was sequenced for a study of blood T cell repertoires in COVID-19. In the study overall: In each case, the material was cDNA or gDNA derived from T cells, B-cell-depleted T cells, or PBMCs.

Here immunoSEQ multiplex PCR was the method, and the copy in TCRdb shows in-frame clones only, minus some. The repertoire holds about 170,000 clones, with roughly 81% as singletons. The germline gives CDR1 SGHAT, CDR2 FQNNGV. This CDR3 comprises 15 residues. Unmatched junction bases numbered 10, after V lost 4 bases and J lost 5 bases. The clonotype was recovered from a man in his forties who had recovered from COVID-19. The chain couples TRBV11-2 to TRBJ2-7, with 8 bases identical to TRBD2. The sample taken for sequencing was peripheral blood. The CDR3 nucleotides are TGTGCCAGCAGCTCATTAGCGGGATGGGCCCACGAGCAGTACTTC. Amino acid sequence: CASSSLAGWAHEQYF.